This T cell receptor beta chain was observed in a study of blood T cell repertoires in COVID-19. Study at large: COVID-19 samples collected from the United States, Italy and Spain covered acute and convalescent phases. PBMCs, B-cell-depleted T cells, or T cells provided the cDNA or gDNA that made up the material.

The CDR3 has 15 residues. Germline trimming cut 3 bases from V and 1 base from J; bases unmatched to any gene: 2. Germline-derived CDR1 and CDR2 are SGHRS and YFSETQ. Assay used: immunoSEQ multiplex PCR; TCRdb lists only in-frame clones, some missing. Of around 100,000 clones in the sample, under 80% were seen once. The source is a man between 65 and 80 years old with active or convalescent COVID-19. The chain combines TRBV5-1 with TRBJ1-1, with 11 bases matching TRBD1. The specimen was peripheral blood. The CDR3, as DNA: TGCGCCAGCAGCTGGACAGGGGGCACGAACACTGAAGCTTTCTTT. This gives the protein CASSWTGGTNTEAFF.